These 26 T cell receptor beta chains originate from one sample sequenced in a study of shared clonotypes between healthy human individuals (dated by TCRdb to about 2020). Receptor libraries were prepared by the immunoSEQ multiplex PCR assay. TCRdb mirrors the immuneACCESS table, restricted to in-frame sequences. Some clones are absent from its copies; in checked studies, under half trace to an unresolved V gene, and the reason for the others is unknown. Present in this sample are roughly 2.6 million clones, around 90% of which were seen just once. Together, the top ten hold under 0.15% of the sample. The source material was naive CD4+ T cells sorted from blood. Taken with the paper, the label for cell subset or site translates to: CD45RA+ positively selected. The receptors were sampled from a man aged 18 to 30 in good health.

This clone was observed a handful of times. This rearrangement joins TRBV2 to TRBJ1-6, with 11 bases aligning to TRBD1. V lost 7 bases and J lost 8; bases outside the gene matches: 4. This CDR3 has 14 residues. Germline V gene data show CDR1 as SNHLY and CDR2 as FYNNEI. The CDR3 is CASIWGQGDSPLHF. CDR3 nucleotides: TGTGCCAGCATCTGGGGACAGGGGGATTCACCCCTCCACTTT.

The V gene is TRBV4-1, the J gene TRBJ2-3; 9 nucleotides align to TRBD2. CDR3 length equals 17 residues. Germline V gives CDR1 MGHRA, CDR2 YSYEKL. V lost 0 bases and J lost 2; bases outside the gene matches: 6. Here the CDR3 reads CASSQDATSGFTDTQYF. CDR3 sequence (DNA): TGCGCCAGCAGCCAAGACGCCACTAGCGGGTTCACAGATACGCAGTATTTT.

The V and J genes are TRBV18 and TRBJ1-5, with unresolved D. Germline V gene lookup returns CDR1 KGHSH and CDR2 LQKENI. V was cut by 2 bases and J by 0 bases, with 11 bases left in between. The CDR3 has 16 residues. The CDR3 protein is CASSPFTANSNQPQHF. CDR3 in DNA: TGTGCCAGCTCACCATTCACAGCCAATAGCAATCAGCCCCAGCATTTT.

This clone was observed a single time. The rearrangement joins TRBV5-8 to TRBJ1-3, with 7 bases fitting TRBD1. Trimming took 4 bases from V and 0 from J; bases not matched to a gene: 7. CDR3 size: 16 residues. Germline V lookup: CDR1 SGHTS, CDR2 YDEGEE. CDR3 coding DNA: TGTGCCAGCAGCAGACGACAGGGAATCTCTGGAAACACCATATATTTT. This codes for CASSRRQGISGNTIYF.

The chain joins TRBV19 to TRBJ2-6, with 7 bases that match TRBD2. Germline CDR1 is LNHDA and CDR2 is SQIVND (reference sequence). Trimming at V came to 5 bases and at J to 2 bases, leaving 18 bases not matched to a gene. This CDR3 has 20 amino acids. The DNA for the CDR3 is TGTGCCAGTAGTGGATTAGCGGGCGCACCCGTAGTCACTGGGGCCAACGTCCTGACTTTC. It codes for CASSGLAGAPVVTGANVLTF.

V usage is TRBV11-2 and J usage is TRBJ1-1, with 10 bases aligning to TRBD1. Germline CDR1 is SGHAT and CDR2 is FQNNGV. The CDR3 length is 16 residues. V lost 3 bases and J lost 3; bases outside the gene matches: 7. This CDR3 is CASSFRDRGAYTEAFF. The DNA for the CDR3 is TGTGCCAGCAGCTTCCGGGACAGGGGCGCCTACACTGAAGCTTTCTTT. The complete variable domain, with remaining parts taken from reference TRBV11-2 and TRBJ1-1, reads EAGVAQSPRYKIIEKRQSVAFWCNPISGHATLYWYQQILGQGPKLLIQFQNNGVVDDSQLPKDRFSAERLKGVDSTLKIQPAKLEDSAVYLCASSFRDRGAYTEAFFGQGTRLTVV.

This sequence joins TRBV6-1 and TRBJ2-7; 7 bases are a match to TRBD1. CDR3 size: 13 residues. With 6 bases clipped from V and 2 bases from J, the junction kept 4 bases outside the gene matches. Looked up from germline, CDR1 is MNHNS and CDR2 is SASEGT. The CDR3 loop reads CASSLDRAYEQYF. The CDR3 DNA is TGTGCCAGCAGCCTCGACAGGGCCTACGAGCAGTACTTC.

The gene calls are TRBV18 and TRBJ1-2; a weak D match, TRBD1 (6 bases). Germline V gene data show CDR1 as KGHSH and CDR2 as LQKENI. There are 13 residues in the CDR3. Between the trimmed V and J ends, which lost 8 bases and 4 bases, there was a span of 14 bases. The chain's CDR3 is CASTTGYGYGYTF. The CDR3 nucleotides are TGTGCCAGCACTACAGGGTACGGCTATGGCTACACCTTC.

The rearrangement uses TRBV11-2 and TRBJ1-1; no clear D gene. Germline assignment: CDR1 SGHAT and CDR2 FQNNGV. The CDR3 is made up of 11 amino acids. Trimming stripped 4 bases from V and 8 bases from J, with 8 bases between. CDR3 DNA sequence: TGTGCCAGCAGCTACTTTAACGAAGCTTTCTTT. Translation: CASSYFNEAFF.

The chain combines TRBV27 with TRBJ2-3, with D perhaps TRBD2 (5 bases). The CDR3 length is 14 residues. The germline V gene has CDR1 MNHEY and CDR2 SMNVEV (reference sequence). The V end was cut by 5 bases, the J end by 4 bases, with 13 bases between. Written as DNA, the CDR3 is TGTGCCAGCAGTACGCCAAAACTAGCAGATACGCAGTATTTT. This codes for CASSTPKLADTQYF.

The V call is TRBV7-8, the J call TRBJ2-1; TRBD2 aligns across 15 bases. The CDR3 covers 17 residues. From germline, CDR1 is SGHVS and CDR2 FQNEAQ. Trimming at V came to 5 bases and at J to 1 base, leaving 3 bases not matched to a gene. The CDR3 coding sequence is TGTGCCAGCAGCCCGGGGACTAGCGGGAGGTCCTACAATGAGCAGTTCTTC. This gives the protein CASSPGTSGRSYNEQFF.

The CDR3 DNA reads TGTGCCAGCAGCCAAGAGGCGGGACGGCAATTCTATGGCTACACCTTC. This gives the protein CASSQEAGRQFYGYTF. The genes are TRBV4-2 and TRBJ1-2; D is possibly TRBD1 (5 bases). CDR1 is LGHNA, CDR2 YNFKEQ, per germline. This CDR3 comprises 16 residues. Trimming took 0 bases from V and 4 from J, leaving 15 bases between them.

As to this clone: Other nucleotide sequences in the sample specify the same CDR3. V is TRBV6-5 and J is TRBJ2-1; 10 bases are shared with TRBD1. This CDR3 is 15 amino acids long. V shed 5 bases and J 4 bases; nucleotides not matched to a gene: 5. Germline V gene sequence: CDR1 MNHEY, CDR2 SVGAGI. The CDR3 is CASSRDRGPYNEQFF. The CDR3 nucleotides are TGTGCCAGCAGTAGGGACAGGGGACCTTACAATGAGCAGTTCTTC.

The CDR3 protein is CASRETGLSYEQYF. The CDR3 DNA reads as TGTGCCAGTAGAGAGACAGGTTTATCCTACGAGCAGTACTTC. V gene TRBV19 combines with J gene TRBJ2-7; the D gene is possibly TRBD1 (6 bases). Germline lookup yields CDR1 LNHDA and CDR2 SQIVND (reference sequence). CDR3 size: 14 residues. The V gene lost 6 bases and the J gene lost 1 base, with 13 bases spanning the gap.

The chain couples TRBV18 to TRBJ1-3; D unresolved. With 3 bases removed from V and 1 base from J, the gap between germline ends came to 16 bases. Germline CDR1 KGHSH, CDR2 LQKENI. This CDR3 is 17 amino acids long. The chain's CDR3 is CASSPDLFPRSGNTIYF. The CDR3 DNA reads TGTGCCAGCTCACCTGACCTATTTCCCAGGTCTGGAAACACCATATATTTT.

The chain uses TRBV6-5 and TRBJ1-5; 8 bases are shared with TRBD1. This CDR3 region has 14 residues. CDR1 is MNHEY and CDR2 is SVGAGI in the germline V gene. V lost 5 bases and J lost 13; bases outside the gene matches: 13. The DNA for the CDR3 is TGTGCCAGCAGTCAGGGACAGGCCACGTCCTTTCAGCATTTT. Its protein is CASSQGQATSFQHF.

The chain recombines TRBV6-5 with TRBJ1-4; tentative D call: TRBD1 (5 bases). Trimming removed 8 bases from V and 4 bases from J, with 17 bases in between. CDR1 and CDR2 from the germline V gene are MNHEY and SVGAGI. This CDR3 has 15 amino acids. CDR3 nucleotides: TGTGCCAGCCGCACCTTGGGGACTGTTAATGAAAAACTGTTTTTT. It specifies CASRTLGTVNEKLFF.

V usage is TRBV5-6 and J usage is TRBJ1-4; possible D gene TRBD1, 5 bases. The CDR3 totals 15 residues. Germline CDR1 and CDR2: SGHDT and YYEEEE. Trimming cost V 5 bases and J 0 bases, with 11 bases left between them. In DNA form, the CDR3 reads TGTGCCAGCAGTAGGTGGGACGCAACTAATGAAAAACTGTTTTTT. Encoded protein: CASSRWDATNEKLFF.

This chain links TRBV27 with TRBJ2-7, with 14 bases identical to TRBD2. This CDR3 has 19 amino acids. CDR1 is MNHEY, CDR2 SMNVEV, per germline (reference sequence). Trimming cost V 6 bases and J 5 bases; bases outside gene matches: 18. CDR3 DNA: TGTGCCAGCAGGTGGGGGCCACCGGGACTAGCGGGAGTACCAAACGAGCAGTACTTC. This translates into CASRWGPPGLAGVPNEQYF.

This clone was seen only once. V is TRBV6-4 and J is TRBJ2-5, with D perhaps matching TRBD2 (5 bases). The CDR3 is 15 residues long. The germline V gene has CDR1 MRHNA and CDR2 SNTAGT. V was shortened by 3 bases and J by 0 bases, with 11 bases between the two germline ends. The CDR3 is CASSDQPGYQETQYF. The CDR3, as DNA: TGTGCCAGCAGTGATCAGCCGGGGTACCAAGAGACCCAGTACTTC.

The chain carries TRBV2 and TRBJ2-6; unclear D gene. Trimming took off 2 bases at V and 0 bases at J, with 8 bases between the two ends. The CDR3 is 16 residues long. Germline CDR1 reads SNHLY; CDR2 reads FYNNEI. The CDR3 nucleotides read TGTGCCAGCAGTGAATTTCGGAGCTCTGGGGCCAACGTCCTGACTTTC. It is translated as CASSEFRSSGANVLTF.

The chain employs TRBV6-1 and TRBJ2-3; 8 bases map to TRBD1. The CDR3 totals 15 residues. Germline CDR1 is MNHNS and CDR2 is SASEGT. Trimming removed 7 bases from V and 2 bases from J; junction bases left unmatched: 8. The CDR3 sequence is CASMTRDRYTDTQYF. The CDR3 DNA follows: TGTGCCAGCATGACCCGGGACAGGTACACAGATACGCAGTATTTT.

The rearrangement links TRBV5-8 to TRBJ2-1; D is undetermined. Germline V gives CDR1 SGHTS, CDR2 YDEGEE. Trimming left V 0 bases short and J 3 bases short, with 7 bases between. The CDR3 totals 14 residues. CDR3 sequence: CASSLVAVYNEQFF. The DNA for the CDR3 is TGTGCCAGCAGCTTGGTGGCAGTCTACAATGAGCAGTTCTTC.

The gene calls are TRBV18 and TRBJ2-5, with TRBD2 identical over 12 bases. Germline values: CDR1 KGHSH, CDR2 LQKENI. This CDR3 contains 17 residues. Unmatched junction bases numbered 7, after V lost 2 bases and J lost 3 bases. This chain's CDR3 is CASSPSLAGGSKETQYF. The DNA of the CDR3 is TGTGCCAGCTCACCATCTCTAGCGGGGGGGAGTAAAGAGACCCAGTACTTC.

In the case of this clone: This same CDR3 is encoded by further DNA sequences in the sample. This chain joins TRBV7-2 and TRBJ2-7; 8 bases are shared with TRBD1. There are 15 residues in the CDR3. The germline V gene encodes CDR1 SGHTA and CDR2 FQGNSA. The trim removed 0 bases at V and 2 bases at J, leaving 3 bases unmatched. Written as DNA, the CDR3 is TGTGCCAGCAGCTTAGCAGGACAGGGTCCCTACGAGCAGTACTTC. Translated, it gives CASSLAGQGPYEQYF. The full variable domain, rest sourced from reference TRBV7-2 and TRBJ2-7, is GAGVSQSPSNKVTEKGKDVELRCDPISGHTALYWYRQSLGQGLEFLIYFQGNSAPDKSGLPSDRFSAERTGGSVSTLTIQRTQQEDSAVYLCASSLAGQGPYEQYFGPGTRLTVT.

This chain joins TRBV4-1 and TRBJ2-1; 9 nucleotides align to TRBD2. The V segment lost 0 bases and the J segment 0 bases; nucleotides outside the gene matches: 0. Germline V CDR1 and CDR2: MGHRA, YSYEKL. The CDR3 spans 16 residues. CDR3 nucleotides: TGCGCCAGCAGCCAAGAGCGGGAGGGCTCCTACAATGAGCAGTTCTTC. Its translation is CASSQEREGSYNEQFF.